This is a list of T cell receptor beta chains from one sample in a study of blood T cell repertoires in COVID-19. Sequencing was performed with immunoSEQ multiplex PCR; in TCRdb, only in-frame clones are kept and a portion is missing. The data hold around 180,000 clones, with around 86% observed a single time. The sample was PBMCs or T cells enriched from blood (not recorded which). Source of these receptors: a woman in her twenties or thirties who had recovered from COVID-19. Each CDR3 is given with its conserved first and last residue. The D gene is left open where the match is weak. Clone size, where shown, is once, few, many, or a class for clones that have expanded.

clone size	V gene	J gene	CDR3 length	D gene	CDR3 protein	CDR3 DNA
.	TRBV28	TRBJ1-2	14	TRBD1	CASSNDRGHYGYTF	TGTGCCAGCAGTAACGACAGGGGTCACTATGGCTACACCTTC
.	TRBV6-1	TRBJ2-3	13	.	CASSEEETDTQYF	TGTGCCAGCAGTGAAGAAGAGACAGATACGCAGTATTTT
.	TRBV19	TRBJ2-7	15	.	CASSIAGQRTREQYF	TGTGCCAGTAGTATCGCGGGACAGAGGACTCGAGAGCAGTACTTC
.	TRBV2	TRBJ2-3	15	TRBD2	CASSPGLAGGDTQYF	TGTGCCAGCAGTCCTGGACTAGCGGGAGGGGATACGCAGTATTTT
.	TRBV18	TRBJ2-7	18	TRBD2	CASSPLGTSGRRAYEQYF	TGTGCCAGCTCACCCCTAGGGACTAGCGGGAGGCGGGCCTACGAGCAGTACTTC
.	TRBV7-2	TRBJ2-7	13	.	CASSTSGFYEQYF	TGTGCCAGCAGCACAAGCGGGTTCTACGAGCAGTACTTC
.	TRBV5-1	TRBJ1-2	15	.	CASSLEGGSAYGYTF	TGCGCCAGCAGCTTGGAAGGAGGGTCGGCGTATGGCTACACCTTC
.	TRBV13	TRBJ2-2	18	TRBD1	CASSSYLGQGLDTGELFF	TGTGCCAGCAGCTCTTATCTCGGACAGGGGCTCGACACCGGGGAGCTGTTTTTT
.	TRBV2	TRBJ2-2	14	.	CARDGTTNTGELFF	TGTGCCAGGGACGGGACAACGAACACCGGGGAGCTGTTTTTT
few	TRBV2	TRBJ2-1	16	TRBD2	CASSPSGTSGFNEQFF	TGTGCCAGCAGCCCATCCGGGACTAGCGGGTTCAATGAGCAGTTCTTC
.	TRBV28	TRBJ1-3	14	.	CASTGTESGNTIYF	TGTGCCAGCACCGGTACAGAGTCTGGAAACACCATATATTTT
.	TRBV4-1	TRBJ1-3	13	.	CASSRYSGNTIYF	TGCGCCAGCAGCCGCTACTCTGGAAACACCATATATTTT
.	TRBV28	TRBJ1-1	15	.	CASAAGDNLNTEAFF	TGTGCCAGCGCGGCGGGGGACAACTTGAACACTGAAGCTTTCTTT
.	TRBV5-4	TRBJ1-2	15	TRBD1	CASSSGGRPNYGYTF	TGTGCCAGCAGCTCAGGGGGCCGGCCCAACTATGGCTACACCTTC
.	TRBV2	TRBJ2-1	14	.	CASSESRTYNEQFF	TGTGCCAGCAGTGAATCACGGACTTACAATGAGCAGTTCTTC
.	TRBV19	TRBJ2-7	15	TRBD2	CASSISSGSVYEQYF	TGTGCCAGTAGTATCTCAAGCGGGAGTGTCTACGAGCAGTACTTC
.	TRBV18	TRBJ2-6	17	.	CASSPIAVTPGANVLTF	TGTGCCAGCTCACCAATAGCGGTAACTCCCGGGGCCAACGTCCTGACTTTC
.	TRBV5-6	TRBJ2-7	15	TRBD2	CASSHLAGGKYEQYF	TGTGCCAGCAGCCATTTAGCGGGAGGAAAATACGAGCAGTACTTC